This TCR beta chain came from a study of radiotherapy plus CTLA-4 blockade in lung cancer. Chemo-refractory metastatic non-small-cell lung cancer patients received focal radiation with ipilimumab CTLA-4 blockade. V lost 0 bases, J lost 12 bases, and 22 bases lay in between. The CDR3 runs 16 residues. Per germline, CDR1 SGHRS and CDR2 YFSETQ. Here immunoSEQ multiplex PCR was the method, and the copy in TCRdb shows in-frame clones only, minus some. The sample holds around 90,000 clones; approximately 83% are singletons and the top ten take 0.75% to 0.85%. The sequences come from peripheral blood, collected from a patient treated with radiotherapy plus ipilimumab. This chain uses TRBV5-1 with TRBJ2-1; D is perhaps TRBD1 (5 bases). The sequence was obtained from a human donor with non-small cell lung cancer who had stable disease on radiotherapy plus ipilimumab. In DNA form, the CDR3 reads TGCGCCAGCAGCTTGGTATTGGGGCCTTCCCGAGGATCGCAGTTCTTC. It translates to CASSLVLGPSRGSQFF.